These T cell receptor beta chains were read from a single sample in a study of cytomegalovirus exposure and HLA in healthy donors. Produced via immunoSEQ multiplex PCR; TCRdb's table is partial and in-frame only. The table records 140,000 to 150,000 clones, 61% of them present only once. Source material: PBMCs. These TCRs come from a male donor in good health and CMV-seronegative. Both conserved end residues are part of each CDR3. The D gene is left open where the match is weak. Clone size is shown for a subset of rows, as once, few, many or a class of expanded clone.

cdr3_aa,cdr3_nt,v_call,clone_size,j_call,d_call
CASTAGSTDTQYF,TGTGCCAGCACCGCGGGGAGCACAGATACGCAGTATTTT,TRBV28,NA,TRBJ2-3,NA
CATSINTGLRFF,TGTGCCACCAGCATTAACACGGGACTACGGTTCTTC,TRBV15,many,TRBJ2-1,TRBD2
CASSPRLAGATDTQYF,TGTGCCAGCAGCCCCCGGCTAGCGGGGGCCACAGATACGCAGTATTTT,TRBV7-3,NA,TRBJ2-3,TRBD2
CASSFGQGSTDTQYF,TGTGCCAGCAGCTTCGGACAGGGGAGCACAGATACGCAGTATTTT,TRBV11-2,few,TRBJ2-3,TRBD1
CASSPRTSGAYTDTQYF,TGTGCCAGCAGCCCCAGGACTAGCGGGGCTTACACAGATACGCAGTATTTT,TRBV7-9,NA,TRBJ2-3,TRBD2
CSGESLGETQYF,TGCAGCGGGGAGTCACTCGGGGAGACCCAGTACTTC,TRBV29-1,NA,TRBJ2-5,NA
CASSLLDRDEKLFF,TGTGCCAGCAGCTTACTGGACAGGGATGAAAAACTGTTTTTT,TRBV7-9,few,TRBJ1-4,TRBD1
CASSQDLGQGNYGYTF,TGCGCCAGCAGCCAAGATTTGGGACAGGGTAACTATGGCTACACCTTC,TRBV4-1,NA,TRBJ1-2,TRBD1
CASSTTGYEQYF,TGTGCCAGCAGCACCACAGGGTACGAGCAGTACTTC,TRBV7-6,NA,TRBJ2-7,NA
CASSLDQGGYTF,TGCGCCAGCAGCTTGGACCAGGGTGGCTACACCTTC,TRBV5-1,NA,TRBJ1-2,NA
CASSLDQGRKQYF,TGTGCCAGCAGCTTAGATCAGGGGCGTAAGCAGTACTTC,TRBV7-9,few,TRBJ2-7,NA
CASSLGSSDTQYF,TGCGCCAGCAGCTTGGGTAGCTCGGATACGCAGTATTTT,TRBV5-1,NA,TRBJ2-3,NA
CASSRRGPSGLGYTF,TGTGCCAGCAGCCGGAGGGGCCCCTCAGGCCTTGGCTACACCTTC,TRBV5-6,few,TRBJ1-2,NA
CASSQDAGGGTNEKLFF,TGCGCCAGCAGCCAAGATGCCGGGGGAGGGACTAATGAAAAACTGTTTTTT,TRBV4-3,few,TRBJ1-4,NA
CATSRDRGVTDEQFF,TGTGCCACCAGCAGAGACAGGGGAGTAACAGATGAGCAGTTCTTC,TRBV15,NA,TRBJ2-1,NA
CASSLTGWGNSPLHF,TGTGCCAGCAGTTTAACGGGGTGGGGAAATTCACCCCTCCACTTT,TRBV27,few,TRBJ1-6,NA
CASDLECLNTEAFF,TGCGCCAGCGACCTGGAGTGCTTGAACACTGAAGCTTTCTTT,TRBV10-1,NA,TRBJ1-1,NA
CAIKTRGNTGELFF,TGTGCCATCAAGACCAGGGGGAACACCGGGGAGCTGTTTTTT,TRBV10-3,NA,TRBJ2-2,NA
CASSLRGGYGYTF,TGTGCCAGCAGCTTGCGCGGGGGCTATGGCTACACCTTC,TRBV7-9,NA,TRBJ1-2,NA
CASIPGTGNTIYF,TGTGCCAGTATCCCAGGGACTGGAAACACCATATATTTT,TRBV19,NA,TRBJ1-3,NA
CASSLATGNTGELFF,TGTGCCAGCAGCTTGGCCACCGGGAACACCGGGGAGCTGTTTTTT,TRBV5-4,few,TRBJ2-2,NA
CAIRYDRDYEQYF,TGTGCCATCAGATACGACAGGGACTACGAGCAGTACTTC,TRBV10-3,NA,TRBJ2-7,TRBD1
CASSQIGAGVGQETQYF,TGCGCCAGCAGTCAAATTGGTGCAGGGGTTGGCCAAGAGACCCAGTACTTC,TRBV23-1,NA,TRBJ2-5,NA
CASSPGGVYEQYF,TGTGCCAGCTCACCAGGGGGGGTCTACGAGCAGTACTTC,TRBV18,NA,TRBJ2-7,TRBD2
CASSLGLGEWRMNTEAFF,TGCGCCAGCAGCTTGGGTCTTGGGGAATGGAGGATGAACACTGAAGCTTTCTTT,TRBV5-1,NA,TRBJ1-1,NA
CASSHGQGNEKLFF,TGCGCCAGCAGCCACGGACAGGGAAATGAAAAACTGTTTTTT,TRBV4-3,NA,TRBJ1-4,TRBD1
CASSLSAGGLHEQYF,TGTGCCAGCAGTCTGTCAGCGGGGGGGCTCCACGAGCAGTACTTC,TRBV27,NA,TRBJ2-7,TRBD2